A single sample gave rise to the 19 T cell receptor beta chains below, sequenced in a study of CD8+ T cells in alopecia areata. Reverse transcribed after extraction, RNA yielded cDNA as the sequencing template. Sequenced by immunoSEQ multiplex PCR; TCRdb stores in-frame clones only, minus some. The data contain approximately 280,000 clones, about three fifths of them singletons. Treatment of the sample: oral pan-JAK inhibitor, 5-10 mg twice daily. Sequences were derived from CD4+ T cells sorted from blood, sampled at week 24, from a patient treated with tofacitinib. All receptors come from a human donor with alopecia areata.

The table lists this clone with a few counts. V is TRBV25-1 and J is TRBJ2-7; the D is unclear. The CDR3 has 12 residues. Between the trimmed V and J ends, which lost 4 bases and 0 bases, there was a span of 4 bases. Germline values: CDR1 MGHDK, CDR2 SYGVNS. CDR3 amino acids: CASSARSYEQYF. The CDR3 DNA reads TGTGCCAGCAGTGCCCGCTCCTACGAGCAGTACTTC.

A few counts support this clone. The genes are TRBV4-1 and TRBJ2-7, with TRBD2 identical over 7 bases. J was trimmed by 0 bases and V by 0 bases; bases with no gene match: 14. Germline V gene sequence: CDR1 MGHRA, CDR2 YSYEKL. The CDR3 extends over 19 amino acids. The CDR3 region is CASSQDVSSGPTSSYEQYF. The CDR3 DNA sequence: TGCGCCAGCAGCCAAGATGTGTCTAGCGGCCCAACTAGCTCCTACGAGCAGTACTTC.

Only a few counts were recorded for this clone. CDR3 nucleotide sequence: TGTGCCAGCAGCTGGACAGGGGGTAACACTGAAGCTTTCTTT. Its protein product is CASSWTGGNTEAFF. V usage is TRBV5-4 and J usage is TRBJ1-1; 10 positions match TRBD1. V dropped 3 bases and J dropped 2; count of bases not matched to a gene: 1. The CDR3 is 14 residues long. Germline assignment: CDR1 SGHNT and CDR2 YYREEE (reference sequence).

This chain joins TRBV5-1 and TRBJ2-7; TRBD2 might be the D (6 bases). V dropped 1 base and J dropped 4 bases, with 12 bases sitting between them. The germline gives CDR1 SGHRS, CDR2 YFSETQ. The CDR3 extends over 14 amino acids. CDR3 nucleotides: TGCGCCAGCAGCTTGAGTAGCGGAACATACGAGCAGTACTTC. The encoded protein is CASSLSSGTYEQYF.

V usage is TRBV27 and J usage is TRBJ2-5, with TRBD2 matching over 7 bases. Germline CDR1 reads MNHEY; CDR2 reads SMNVEV (reference sequence). The CDR3 is made up of 17 amino acids. V was pared by 2 bases and J by 1 base, with 10 bases of the junction left unmatched. The CDR3: CASSLRLAGTRQETQYF. CDR3 in DNA: TGTGCCAGCAGTTTACGACTAGCTGGGACGCGCCAAGAGACCCAGTACTTC.

This sequence joins TRBV5-1 and TRBJ2-5, with 9 bases matching TRBD2. V lost 1 base to trimming and J lost 2 bases; unmatched junction nucleotides: 3. The germline V gene encodes CDR1 SGHRS and CDR2 YFSETQ. The CDR3 spans 15 residues. The CDR3 loop is CASSLPLAGQETQYF. The CDR3 DNA sequence: TGCGCCAGCAGCTTGCCCCTAGCGGGACAAGAGACCCAGTACTTC.

This sequence joins TRBV7-2 and TRBJ1-5, with 8 positions matching TRBD1. Germline values: CDR1 SGHTA, CDR2 FQGNSA. The CDR3 covers 16 residues. V was pared by 1 base and J by 3 bases, with 5 bases of the junction left unmatched. This CDR3 is CASSLDSGGLNQPQHF. The CDR3 DNA reads as TGTGCCAGCAGCTTAGACTCAGGGGGCCTCAATCAGCCCCAGCATTTT.

This chain joins TRBV5-6 and TRBJ1-2; D is unresolved. This CDR3 is 12 amino acids long. The V gene's germline CDR1 is SGHDT and CDR2 YYEEEE. The V and J ends lost 0 bases and 4 bases respectively, with 4 bases between them. The CDR3 nucleotides read TGTGCCAGCAGCTTGGACCGCTATGGCTACACCTTC. Protein product: CASSLDRYGYTF.

This chain links TRBV11-2 with TRBJ2-5; D tentatively fits TRBD1 or TRBD2 (5 bases each). V lost 5 bases to trimming and J lost 5 bases, with 15 bases between them. The germline CDR1 and CDR2 sequences are SGHAT and FQNNGV. The CDR3 runs 14 residues. CDR3 region: CASSGNWGSETQYF. The CDR3 DNA reads TGTGCCAGCAGCGGGAATTGGGGGTCTGAGACCCAGTACTTC.

This chain uses TRBV2 with TRBJ2-5; 9 bases align to TRBD2. The trim removed 6 bases at V and 2 bases at J, leaving 4 bases unmatched. CDR3 length equals 14 residues. Germline CDR1 SNHLY, CDR2 FYNNEI. Written as DNA, the CDR3 is TGTGCCAGCAGCGTCGGACTAGCGCAAGAGACCCAGTACTTC. Translation: CASSVGLAQETQYF.

The chain links TRBV29-1 to TRBJ2-3, with TRBD1 matching over 8 bases. This CDR3 is built from 16 residues. V lost 7 bases and J lost 3; bases outside the gene matches: 15. The V gene's germline CDR1 is SQVTM and CDR2 ANQGSEA. CDR3 in amino acids: CSAGDRRGITTDTQYF. CDR3 nucleotide sequence: TGCAGCGCCGGGGACAGGCGCGGTATCACGACAGATACGCAGTATTTT.

The chain is built from TRBV4-1 and TRBJ2-1; D not certain. CDR1 is MGHRA, CDR2 YSYEKL, per germline. The CDR3 loop spans 15 amino acids. Trimming took off 0 bases at V and 7 bases at J, with 13 bases between the two ends. The CDR3 DNA follows: TGCGCCAGCAGCCAAGAAGGATATAAGGGAAATGAGCAGTTCTTC. Protein product: CASSQEGYKGNEQFF.

This sequence joins TRBV4-1 and TRBJ2-3; 7 nucleotides align to TRBD1. The CDR3 covers 16 residues. Trimming removed 6 bases from V and 0 bases from J; junction bases left unmatched: 9. CDR1 and CDR2 from the germline V gene are MGHRA and YSYEKL. CDR3 in amino acids: CASRSPGQPSTDTQYF. DNA for the CDR3: TGCGCCAGCAGATCTCCGGGACAGCCAAGCACAGATACGCAGTATTTT.

This clone has a single count. J is TRBJ1-1 and V is TRBV28; D gene ambiguous. There are 11 residues in the CDR3. Germline values: CDR1 MDHEN, CDR2 SYDVKM. The V and J ends lost 2 bases and 4 bases respectively, with 2 bases between them. In nucleotides, the CDR3 is TGTGCCAGCAGTTTACGCACTGAAGCTTTCTTT. It is translated as CASSLRTEAFF.

This clone was recorded a few times. The chain is built from TRBV7-9 and TRBJ2-7; D might be TRBD1 (6 bases). Germline values: CDR1 SEHNR, CDR2 FQNEAQ (reference sequence). Trimming took 1 base from V and 0 from J, leaving 7 bases between them. The CDR3 extends over 14 amino acids. The CDR3 DNA follows: TGTGCCAGCAGCTTAGGGACAGTCTCCTACGAGCAGTACTTC. Translating it yields CASSLGTVSYEQYF.

This clone has only a few counts. V usage is TRBV27 and J usage is TRBJ2-7; no clear D. The CDR3 spans 13 residues. Germline V gene data show CDR1 as MNHEY and CDR2 as SMNVEV (reference sequence). Trimming removed 3 bases at V and 1 base at J, with 7 bases between. Written as DNA, the CDR3 is TGTGCCAGCAGTTTGAGGATTTCCTACGAGCAGTACTTC. Its translation: CASSLRISYEQYF.

The chain is built from TRBV9 and TRBJ2-5, with a tentative D call TRBD1 (5 bases). The V gene's germline CDR1 is SGDLS and CDR2 YYNGEE. CDR3 length: 14 amino acids. Between the trimmed V and J ends, which lost 4 bases and 2 bases, there was a span of 12 bases. The DNA of the CDR3 is TGTGCCAGCAGCTCCCTTGGGGCTCAAGAGACCCAGTACTTC. Residues: CASSSLGAQETQYF.

This clone was picked up a small number of times. The chain combines TRBV2 with TRBJ2-3; 12 nucleotides agree with TRBD2. Germline CDR1 is SNHLY and CDR2 is FYNNEI. The trim removed 1 base at V and 7 bases at J, leaving 6 bases unmatched. CDR3 length equals 16 residues. The CDR3 nucleotides are TGTGCCAGCAGTGAAGGGCTAGCGGGGGGGCCGAATACGCAGTATTTT. Protein sequence: CASSEGLAGGPNTQYF.

The V and J genes are TRBV11-2 and TRBJ2-5; weak D call: TRBD1 (6 bases). The CDR3 sequence is 15 residues long. V gave up 3 bases and J gave up 4 bases, with 15 bases separating them. The germline gives CDR1 SGHAT, CDR2 FQNNGV. The CDR3 sequence: CASSLGVDRGETQYF. As DNA, the CDR3 is TGTGCCAGCAGCTTGGGGGTGGACAGAGGAGAGACCCAGTACTTC.